The 13 T cell receptor beta chains reported below all come from one sample, sequenced in a study of blood T cell repertoires in COVID-19 (dated by TCRdb to the early 2020s). The library was produced with the immunoSEQ multiplex PCR assay. In TCRdb, the immuneACCESS table is reduced to in-frame sequences with V and J assigned. These tables do not hold every clone; where another copy was compared, an unresolved V gene accounts for under half, and the others remain unexplained. This sample comprises about 160,000 clones, roughly 80% of them detected only once. The ten largest make up 7% of the sample. Material: peripheral blood. The receptors derive from a woman between 35 and 50 years old with COVID-19, enrolled during active disease.

This clone was counted once. The chain combines TRBV18 with TRBJ1-2; no clear D. V was pared by 3 bases and J by 3 bases, with 8 bases between. The CDR3 consists of 13 residues. Germline V CDR1 and CDR2: KGHSH, LQKENI. The CDR3, as DNA: TGTGCCAGCTCACCCCGCGGGGACTATGGCTACACCTTC. Translation gives CASSPRGDYGYTF.

The chain combines TRBV19 with TRBJ1-2; D gene unclear. This CDR3 comprises 13 residues. Germline assignment: CDR1 LNHDA and CDR2 SQIVND (reference sequence). V lost 7 bases and J 3 bases, leaving 12 bases between the germline ends. The CDR3 sequence: CASTYAAHYGYTF. The CDR3 nucleotides are TGTGCCAGTACATATGCAGCGCACTATGGCTACACCTTC.

The chain has TRBV3-1 (or the pseudogene TRBV3-2) and TRBJ2-3; maybe TRBD1 (6 bases). From germline, CDR1 is LGHDT and CDR2 YNNKEL (reference sequence). Trimming cost V 4 bases and J 3 bases, with 20 bases left between them. The CDR3 is made up of 17 amino acids. The CDR3 sequence: CASSPPSRGARTDTQYF. CDR3 nucleotide sequence: TGTGCCAGCAGCCCTCCATCCAGGGGAGCCCGAACAGATACGCAGTATTTT.

As regards this clone: The identical CDR3 is also encoded by other nucleotide sequences in the sample. DNA of the CDR3: TGCAGCGTTGGGACATCCACAGATACGCAGTATTTT. The encoded protein is CSVGTSTDTQYF. The rearrangement uses TRBV29-1 and TRBJ2-3, with a weak D call TRBD1 (5 bases). The CDR3 spans 12 residues. Trimming pared 4 bases from V and 2 bases from J, leaving 7 bases between. Germline CDR1 and CDR2: SQVTM and ANQGSEA.

The chain's CDR3 is CASRGGGRRNQPQHF. Written as DNA, the CDR3 is TGTGCCAGTCGAGGGGGTGGCAGGCGCAATCAGCCCCAGCATTTT. The V gene is TRBV19, the J gene TRBJ1-5, with D maybe TRBD1 (6 bases). There are 15 residues in the CDR3. CDR1 and CDR2 from the germline V gene are LNHDA and SQIVND (reference sequence). Trimming cost V 8 bases and J 2 bases, with 16 bases left between them. The complete variable domain, with remaining parts taken from reference TRBV19 and TRBJ1-5, reads DGGITQSPKYLFRKEGQNVTLSCEQNLNHDAMYWYRQDPGQGLRLIYYSQIVNDFQKGDIAEGYSVSREKKESFPLTVTSAQKNPTAFYLCASRGGGRRNQPQHFGDGTRLSIL.

The chain uses TRBV24-1 and TRBJ2-7, with TRBD2 matching over 8 bases. CDR1 is KGHDR and CDR2 is SFDVKD in the germline V gene. The length of the CDR3 is 15 residues. Losses at the gene ends were 3 bases for V and 0 bases for J; bases not matched to a gene: 3. The CDR3 loop is CATSDPTSGSYEQYF. Written as DNA, the CDR3 is TGTGCCACCAGTGATCCAACTAGCGGCTCCTACGAGCAGTACTTC.

The chain recombines TRBV4-1 with TRBJ2-3; 9 bases fit TRBD1. Germline trimming cut 0 bases from V and 4 bases from J; bases unmatched to any gene: 11. The CDR3 has 18 residues. CDR1 and CDR2 (germline): MGHRA, YSYEKL. The CDR3 loop is CASSQEDLQGAQPDTQYF. The CDR3 DNA is TGCGCCAGCAGCCAAGAGGACCTACAGGGGGCGCAACCAGATACGCAGTATTTT.

This clone was observed a few times. The chain combines TRBV11-2 with TRBJ2-1, with TRBD2 as a possible D gene (6 bases). V lost 4 bases and J 8 bases, leaving 12 bases between the germline ends. The CDR3 runs 13 residues. Germline assignment: CDR1 SGHAT and CDR2 FQNNGV. This chain's CDR3 is CASSSDYSYEQFF. The CDR3 DNA sequence: TGTGCCAGCAGCTCGGACTATTCCTATGAGCAGTTCTTC.

The V gene is TRBV19, the J gene TRBJ2-1; D gene unclear. The CDR3 sequence is 15 residues long. CDR1 and CDR2 from the germline V gene are LNHDA and SQIVND (reference sequence). V lost 5 bases to trimming and J lost 2 bases, with 13 bases between them. The CDR3 nucleotides are TGTGCCAGTAGTGTCCCGGCTAGGACCTACAATGAGCAGTTCTTC. Protein product: CASSVPARTYNEQFF.

The gene calls are TRBV5-1 and TRBJ2-7, with D perhaps matching TRBD1 (6 bases). The CDR3 length is 15 residues. Germline CDR1 and CDR2: SGHRS and YFSETQ. The ends were cut back, 2 bases at V and 3 bases at J, with 15 bases in the middle. The CDR3 bases are TGCGCCAGCAGCTTAGGGGACACCTACCTCTACGAGCAGTACTTC. Protein product: CASSLGDTYLYEQYF.

This chain links TRBV5-7 with TRBJ1-4; 10 bases line up with TRBD1. TRBV5-7 is designated an ORF whose function remains uncertain. CDR3 length: 18 residues. V lost 4 bases, J lost 5 bases, and 14 bases stayed unmatched. As DNA, the CDR3 is TGTGCCAGCAGCCCCACTAGACAGGGGGCGCGGTCAAATGAAAAACTGTTTTTT. Translated: CASSPTRQGARSNEKLFF.

The chain employs TRBV4-2 and TRBJ2-7, with 12 nucleotides matching TRBD2. From germline, CDR1 is LGHNA and CDR2 YNFKEQ. The length of the CDR3 is 15 residues. Germline trimming cut 3 bases from V and 2 bases from J; bases unmatched to any gene: 2. The CDR3, as DNA: TGTGCCAGCAGCCAGCTAGCGGGAGGGACCTACGAGCAGTACTTC. Amino acids: CASSQLAGGTYEQYF.

This sequence joins TRBV19 and TRBJ2-7, with a possible D match to TRBD2 (6 bases). The CDR3 runs 14 residues. Trimming stripped 4 bases from V and 3 bases from J, with 13 bases between. Germline V gene lookup returns CDR1 LNHDA and CDR2 SQIVND (reference sequence). CDR3 bases: TGTGCCAGTAGTAAAGTGCCGGGAGACTACGAGCAGTACGTC. Amino acid sequence: CASSKVPGDYEQYV.